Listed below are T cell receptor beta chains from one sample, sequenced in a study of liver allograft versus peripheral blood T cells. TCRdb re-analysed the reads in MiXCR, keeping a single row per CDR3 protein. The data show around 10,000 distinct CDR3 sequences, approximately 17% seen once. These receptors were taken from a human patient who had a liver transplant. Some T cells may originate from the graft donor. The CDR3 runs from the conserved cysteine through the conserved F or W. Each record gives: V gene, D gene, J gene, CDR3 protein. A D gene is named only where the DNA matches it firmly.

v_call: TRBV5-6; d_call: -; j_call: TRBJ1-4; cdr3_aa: CASSLGLGEKLFF
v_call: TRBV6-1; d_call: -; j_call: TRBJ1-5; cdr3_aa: CASSEIGGPNQPQHF
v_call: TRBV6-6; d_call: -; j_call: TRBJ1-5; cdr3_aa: CASSYSVDQPQHF
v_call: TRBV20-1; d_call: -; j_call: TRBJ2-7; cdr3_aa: CSASGRNYEQYF
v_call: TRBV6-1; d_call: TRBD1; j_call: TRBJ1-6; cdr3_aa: CASSELDRVGSPLHF
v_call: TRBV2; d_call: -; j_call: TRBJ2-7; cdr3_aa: CATRGPNLVSYEQYF
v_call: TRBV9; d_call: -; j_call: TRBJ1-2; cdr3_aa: CASSVDNYGYTF
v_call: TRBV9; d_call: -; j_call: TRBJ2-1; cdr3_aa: CASSVVPASNEQFF
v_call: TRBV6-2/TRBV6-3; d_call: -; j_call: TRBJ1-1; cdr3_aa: CASSFSRGTEAFF
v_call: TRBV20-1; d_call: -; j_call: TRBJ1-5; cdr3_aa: CSAGQLFNQPQHF